Sequencing of this TCR beta chain was carried out in a study of CD8 T cells in ankylosing spondylitis. General study points: Clones linked with disease were CD8+ and fairly uncommon in the peripheral blood. Researchers reportedly found disease-linked clones significantly enriched in matched ankylosing spondylitis synovial fluid.

V was pared by 0 bases and J by 4 bases, with 9 bases between. Germline V gene sequence: CDR1 KGHSH, CDR2 LQKENI. The CDR3 runs 14 residues. For this clonotype: The target antigen is unknown.

TCRdb passed the 5' RACE reads through MiXCR, listing each CDR3 protein once. The sample lists approximately 290,000 distinct CDR3 sequences, 20% occurring once. The origin of this receptor is a female donor with ankylosing spondylitis or in good health (not recorded which). This chain joins TRBV18 and TRBJ1-1, with TRBD1 as a possible D gene (5 bases). Input material: blood, either unsorted or a sorted T cell fraction (not recorded which). The CDR3 loop is CASSPPGTSTEAFF. In nucleotides, the CDR3 is TGTGCCAGCTCACCACCCGGGACGAGCACTGAAGCTTTCTTT.